The 23 T cell receptor beta chains presented below share a single source sample, sequenced in a study of blood T cell repertoires in COVID-19. This table comes from immunoSEQ multiplex PCR, and its TCRdb copy is limited to in-frame clones, with some not included. This sample has 300,000 to 350,000 clones, with roughly nine tenths found just once. Sequenced input: peripheral blood. The receptors come from a woman aged 55-70 years with COVID-19, enrolled during active disease.

The chain recombines TRBV6-5 with TRBJ1-6, with D unclear. Deletions cut 8 bases from V and 3 bases from J, with 5 bases between. CDR1 MNHEY and CDR2 SVGAGI come from the germline V gene. This CDR3 is built from 12 residues. This CDR3 is CASRSYNSPLHF. Written as DNA, the CDR3 is TGTGCCAGCCGCAGCTATAATTCACCCCTCCACTTT.

This rearrangement joins TRBV18 to TRBJ1-2; TRBD1 agrees at 7 bases. V dropped 5 bases and J dropped 2; count of bases not matched to a gene: 8. From germline, CDR1 is KGHSH and CDR2 LQKENI. The CDR3 totals 15 residues. In DNA, the CDR3 is TGTGCCAGCTCAGCGATCGCACAGGGGAACTATGGCTACACCTTC. Translating gives CASSAIAQGNYGYTF.

The gene calls are TRBV19 and TRBJ2-3, with D uncertain. CDR1 and CDR2 from the germline V gene are LNHDA and SQIVND (reference sequence). The CDR3 totals 15 residues. The V end lost 3 bases, the J end lost 4 bases, and 14 bases lay between the germline ends. The CDR3: CASSIILFRADTQYF. In nucleotides, the CDR3 is TGTGCCAGTAGTATTATATTGTTTCGGGCAGATACGCAGTATTTT.

The rearrangement uses TRBV5-4 and TRBJ2-7; TRBD2 agrees at 7 bases. Per the germline V gene, CDR1 is SGHNT and CDR2 is YYREEE (reference sequence). V lost 4 bases and J lost 2; bases outside the gene matches: 9. This CDR3 contains 15 residues. CDR3 loop: CASSQRDYSAYEQYF. The CDR3 coding sequence is TGTGCCAGCAGCCAGCGGGACTATTCAGCCTACGAGCAGTACTTC.

This clone was seen only once. The chain combines TRBV5-1 with TRBJ1-2; perhaps TRBD1 as D (5 bases). Germline V gene lookup returns CDR1 SGHRS and CDR2 YFSETQ. The CDR3 runs 13 residues. V lost 4 bases to trimming and J lost 11 bases, with 18 bases between them. The DNA for the CDR3 is TGCGCCAGCAGCAAAACTCAGGGAAGTGGGTACACCTTC. Its translation: CASSKTQGSGYTF.

The V gene is TRBV18, the J gene TRBJ2-7; 11 bases align to TRBD1. The germline gives CDR1 KGHSH, CDR2 LQKENI. CDR3 length: 15 amino acids. The V segment lost 1 base and the J segment 4 bases; nucleotides outside the gene matches: 3. CDR3 region: CASSPQGQGGYEQYF. The CDR3 region has the DNA TGTGCCAGCTCACCACAGGGACAGGGGGGTTACGAGCAGTACTTC. Variable domain in full (rest from reference TRBV18 and TRBJ2-7): NAGVMQNPRHLVRRRGQEARLRCSPMKGHSHVYWYRQLPEEGLKFMVYLQKENIIDESGMPKERFSAEFPKEGPSILRIQQVVRGDSAAYFCASSPQGQGGYEQYFGPGTRLTVT.

The rearrangement uses TRBV7-9 and TRBJ1-2; 10 bases are shared with TRBD1. Trimming at V came to 0 bases and at J to 7 bases, leaving 2 bases not matched to a gene. Germline values: CDR1 SEHNR, CDR2 FQNEAQ (reference sequence). The CDR3 length is 14 residues. For the CDR3, the DNA is TGTGCCAGCAGCTTAGCCGACAGGGGGCGTGGCTACACCTTC. It specifies CASSLADRGRGYTF.

This chain links TRBV16 with TRBJ1-6; a weak D match, TRBD1 (5 bases). Trimming stripped 4 bases from V and 9 bases from J, with 10 bases between. CDR3 length: 13 residues. Germline V gene data show CDR1 as KGHSY and CDR2 as FQNENV. CDR3 amino acids: CASSRQPFSPLHF. The DNA for the CDR3 is TGTGCCAGCAGCCGACAGCCCTTTTCACCCCTCCACTTT.

This clone was detected only once. The genes are TRBV4-2 and TRBJ2-1; tentative D call: TRBD2 (5 bases). The germline V and J ends were trimmed by 0 bases and 0 bases, with 9 bases remaining between them. CDR1 LGHNA and CDR2 YNFKEQ come from the germline V gene. The CDR3 sequence is 16 residues long. In DNA form, the CDR3 reads TGTGCCAGCAGCCAAGAGGCTAGCAACTCCTACAATGAGCAGTTCTTC. This encodes CASSQEASNSYNEQFF.

J is TRBJ2-1 and V is TRBV7-2; 9 bases are shared with TRBD1. Germline trimming cut 2 bases from V and 6 bases from J; bases unmatched to any gene: 8. The CDR3 runs 16 residues. CDR1 and CDR2 from the germline V gene are SGHTA and FQGNSA. The CDR3 region has the DNA TGTGCCAGCAGCTTACTACCGGGACAGGGATCCAATGAGCAGTTCTTC. Protein sequence: CASSLLPGQGSNEQFF.

The chain uses TRBV9 and TRBJ1-4; no clear D gene. The CDR3 runs 18 residues. V was clipped by 0 bases and J by 0 bases, with 15 bases between them. Germline V gene data show CDR1 as SGDLS and CDR2 as YYNGEE. The CDR3 protein is CASSVAGPPFATNEKLFF. The CDR3 bases are TGTGCCAGCAGCGTAGCTGGGCCTCCCTTTGCAACTAATGAAAAACTGTTTTTT.

V is TRBV6-5 and J is TRBJ2-2, with 7 nucleotides matching TRBD2. Per germline, CDR1 MNHEY and CDR2 SVGAGI. V was clipped by 6 bases and J by 6 bases; unmatched bases: 10. The length of the CDR3 is 15 residues. CDR3 loop: CASRKELTSAGELFF. In DNA form, the CDR3 reads TGTGCCAGCAGAAAGGAACTTACTAGCGCCGGGGAGCTGTTTTTT.

CDR3 amino acids: CASSPTGEDDEQYF. The CDR3 nucleotides read TGCGCCAGCAGTCCCACGGGGGAAGACGACGAGCAGTACTTC. The chain uses TRBV10-2 and TRBJ2-7; possible D gene TRBD2, 6 bases. V was shortened by 5 bases and J by 5 bases, with 16 bases between the two germline ends. The germline CDR1 and CDR2 sequences are WSHSY and SAAADI. The CDR3 totals 14 residues.

The CDR3 nucleotides are TGTGCCAGCGCCCCCTCAAGGACAGGGGTGCACGAGCAGTACTTC. It encodes CASAPSRTGVHEQYF. The genes are TRBV27 and TRBJ2-7, with 9 bases that match TRBD1. The CDR3 has 15 amino acids. V lost 8 bases and J lost 5; bases outside the gene matches: 13. The germline V gene has CDR1 MNHEY and CDR2 SMNVEV (reference sequence).

J is TRBJ1-2 and V is TRBV14; D unclear. The length of the CDR3 is 14 residues. Germline assignment: CDR1 SGHDN and CDR2 FVKESK. Between the trimmed V and J ends, which lost 4 bases and 6 bases, there was a span of 15 bases. In DNA, the CDR3 is TGTGCCAGCAGCCTTATCGACAACGCCGATGGCTACACCTTC. Amino acids: CASSLIDNADGYTF.

The rearrangement uses TRBV4-1 and TRBJ1-4, with no clear D. CDR3 length: 17 residues. V shed 3 bases and J shed 0 bases, with 14 bases lying between them. Germline CDR1 MGHRA, CDR2 YSYEKL. The CDR3 loop reads CASSQPPGDTTNEKLFF. The CDR3 DNA is TGCGCCAGCAGCCAGCCGCCAGGTGATACAACTAATGAAAAACTGTTTTTT.

V usage is TRBV5-4 and J usage is TRBJ2-5; D gene uncertain. V shed 4 bases and J shed 4 bases, with 14 bases lying between them. Looked up from germline, CDR1 is SGHNT and CDR2 is YYREEE (reference sequence). The CDR3 extends over 14 amino acids. DNA for the CDR3: TGTGCCAGCAGCACTACTTTGGGTGCAGAGACCCAGTACTTC. This encodes CASSTTLGAETQYF.

This clone was recorded only once. The rearrangement joins TRBV9 to TRBJ1-6; TRBD1 aligns across 8 bases. This CDR3 contains 15 residues. Germline CDR1 is SGDLS and CDR2 is YYNGEE. The V segment lost 0 bases and the J segment 6 bases; nucleotides outside the gene matches: 2. Written as DNA, the CDR3 is TGTGCCAGCAGCGTAGGGACAGGGCTTAATTCACCCCTCCACTTT. Amino acid sequence: CASSVGTGLNSPLHF.

The V gene is TRBV25-1, the J gene TRBJ1-2; D gene unclear. CDR3 length: 13 residues. Trimming cost V 8 bases and J 8 bases, with 18 bases left between them. Germline CDR1 MGHDK, CDR2 SYGVNS. The chain's CDR3 is CASGRTPEDGYTF. DNA of the CDR3: TGTGCCAGCGGACGAACCCCGGAGGACGGCTACACCTTC.

The rearrangement joins TRBV6-5 to TRBJ2-5; 7 positions agree with TRBD1. This CDR3 is 13 amino acids long. V was pared by 6 bases and J by 9 bases, with 10 bases of the junction left unmatched. Looked up from germline, CDR1 is MNHEY and CDR2 is SVGAGI. The CDR3, as DNA: TGTGCCAGCAGCGAGAAGACAGGGACGGCCCAGTACTTC. The encoded protein is CASSEKTGTAQYF.

This rearrangement joins TRBV5-1 to TRBJ1-2; no definite D call. The CDR3 is 13 amino acids. V lost 1 base and J 5 bases, leaving 9 bases between the germline ends. CDR1 and CDR2 from the germline V gene are SGHRS and YFSETQ. CDR3 sequence (DNA): TGCGCCAGCAGCTTGAACGGGAATTATGGCTACACCTTC. It yields the protein CASSLNGNYGYTF.

The chain links TRBV7-3 to TRBJ2-5; TRBD2 matches at 8 bases. The V and J ends lost 2 bases and 9 bases, in that order; junction bases with no gene match: 11. Germline CDR1 reads SGHTA; CDR2 reads FQGTGA. CDR3 length: 15 amino acids. The DNA of the CDR3 is TGTGCCAGCAGCTTAGCGGGGGGCGCCCCCACACCCCAGTACTTC. Translation gives CASSLAGGAPTPQYF.

The V and J genes are TRBV23-1 and TRBJ1-1; a possible D gene is TRBD1 (5 bases). TRBV23-1 is recorded as an ORF, its role being uncertain. The CDR3 is 14 residues long. Trimming took off 6 bases at V and 4 bases at J, with 15 bases between the two ends. CDR3 protein: CASSLRGECTEAFF. In nucleotides, the CDR3 is TGCGCCAGCAGCCTCCGGGGGGAATGCACTGAAGCTTTCTTT.